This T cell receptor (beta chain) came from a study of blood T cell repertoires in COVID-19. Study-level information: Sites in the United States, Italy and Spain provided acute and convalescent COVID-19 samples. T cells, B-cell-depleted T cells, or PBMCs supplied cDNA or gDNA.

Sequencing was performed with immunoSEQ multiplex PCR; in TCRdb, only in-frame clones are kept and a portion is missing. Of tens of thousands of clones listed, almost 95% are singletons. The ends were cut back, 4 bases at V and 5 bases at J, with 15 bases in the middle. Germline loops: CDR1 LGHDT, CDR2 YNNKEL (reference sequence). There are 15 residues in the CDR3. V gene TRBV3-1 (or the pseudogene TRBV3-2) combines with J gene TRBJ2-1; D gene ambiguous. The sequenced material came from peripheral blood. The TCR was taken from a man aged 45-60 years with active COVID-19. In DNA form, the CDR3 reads TGTGCCAGCAGCCGACCGACCCCTCGGGACAATGAGCAGTTCTTC. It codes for CASSRPTPRDNEQFF.